This TCR beta chain came from a study of OX40 agonist ivuxolimab in advanced cancers. Study information: The treatment was a fully human IgG2 OX40 agonist, ivuxolimab.

Using immunoSEQ multiplex PCR, the repertoire was profiled, and TCRdb retains in-frame clones only, with some absent. The sample contains about 62,000 clones, around 93% of which appear only once. This clone was seen a single time. From germline, CDR1 is MNHEY and CDR2 SVGAGI. The CDR3 has 13 amino acids. Losses at the gene ends were 6 bases for V and 8 bases for J; bases not matched to a gene: 7. The sequencing used CD4+ or CD8+ T cells sorted from blood, collected in a trial of the OX40 agonist ivuxolimab. The chain combines TRBV6-5 with TRBJ1-2; 9 positions agree with TRBD1. The TCR comes from an adult with an advanced solid tumor such as melanoma, head and neck, liver or kidney cancer. CDR3 bases: TGTGCCAGCAGGGCCGGGACAGGGTACGGCTACACCTTC. It encodes CASRAGTGYGYTF.